Included here is one T cell receptor (beta chain) sequence, with context. Here immunoSEQ multiplex PCR was the method, and the copy in TCRdb shows in-frame clones only, minus some. This table holds about 240,000 clones, approximately 80% found once. The V end lost 4 bases, the J end lost 0 bases, and 9 bases lay between the germline ends. Germline CDR1 and CDR2: LNHDA and SQIVND (reference sequence). The CDR3 spans 14 residues. This sample was taken from a study of blood T cell repertoires in COVID-19. Study-wide context: Acute and convalescent COVID-19 specimens originated in the United States, Italy and Spain.

The sequenced material came from peripheral blood. The source of this sequence is a man aged 25 to 40 who had recovered from COVID-19. The chain employs TRBV19 and TRBJ1-2; TRBD1 is a possible D gene (6 bases). In nucleotides, the CDR3 is TGTGCCAGTAGTAGGGACAAAGCTAACTATGGCTACACCTTC. This codes for CASSRDKANYGYTF. Using reference TRBV19 and TRBJ1-2 for the parts outside the CDR3, the full variable domain is DGGITQSPKYLFRKEGQNVTLSCEQNLNHDAMYWYRQDPGQGLRLIYYSQIVNDFQKGDIAEGYSVSREKKESFPLTVTSAQKNPTAFYLCASSRDKANYGYTFGSGTRLTVV.